The T cell receptor beta chain described here comes from a study of blood T cell repertoires in COVID-19. As for the study in general: The United States, Italy and Spain provided the acute and convalescent COVID-19 samples.

Patients from Seattle were sampled longitudinally, starting during active infection. As processed by the authors: Amplification with reference gene primers provided the estimates of nucleated cell counts. Here immunoSEQ multiplex PCR was the method, and the copy in TCRdb shows in-frame clones only, minus some. V and J calls and clone size are those listed in that table; D and trimming were worked out from the DNA. The sample contains 150,000 to 200,000 clones, around 85% of which appear only once. The V end lost 2 bases, the J end lost 0 bases, and 7 bases lay between the germline ends. The CDR3 covers 15 residues. The germline V gene encodes CDR1 MDHEN and CDR2 SYDVKM.

This rearrangement joins TRBV28 to TRBJ1-4; D uncertain. Sequencing was carried out using peripheral blood. This TCR derives from a person aged 65 to 85 with COVID-19, enrolled during active disease. CDR3 in DNA: TGTGCCAGCAGTTTACTACTTGCAACTAATGAAAAACTGTTTTTT. Its translation is CASSLLLATNEKLFF.